The rows below give T cell receptor beta chains drawn from one sample of a study of T cell changes during pregnancy in multiple sclerosis. The method was immunoSEQ multiplex PCR; TCRdb's version includes in-frame clones alone and lacks a portion of them. The sample has 40,000 to 60,000 clones, 90% seen once. The input for sequencing was peripheral blood, taken in the first trimester of pregnancy. The receptors here all came from a female donor in good health, enrolled as a control in a pregnancy study. The CDR3 runs from the conserved cysteine through the conserved F or W. The order of the fields is D gene, V gene, J gene, clone size, CDR3 DNA, CDR3 protein. A D gene is named only where the DNA matches it firmly. Where a row states a size, it is once, few, many or the class of an expanded clone; other rows omit it.

.,TRBV20-1,TRBJ1-4,.,TGCAGTGCCTTCGGGGGGGGTGGACTGTTTTTT,CSAFGGGGLFF
TRBD2,TRBV5-1,TRBJ2-1,.,TGCGCCAGCAGCTTGGGGGCTAGCGGGATAAACAATGAGCAGTTCTTC,CASSLGASGINNEQFF
.,TRBV10-3,TRBJ1-3,.,TGTGCCATCAACCGACAGCTCTCTGGAAACACCATATATTTT,CAINRQLSGNTIYF
.,TRBV2,TRBJ1-5,.,TGTGCCAGCAAATCGGACGAGGGGCCCCAGCATTTT,CASKSDEGPQHF
.,TRBV7-9,TRBJ2-6,once,TGTGCCAGCAGCCCTACGGGGAAGTCCACGTCTGGGGCCAACGTCCTGACTTTC,CASSPTGKSTSGANVLTF
TRBD2,TRBV7-9,TRBJ2-5,.,TGTGCCAGCAGATTCCTAGCGGGGAGCGAGACCCAGTACTTC,CASRFLAGSETQYF
TRBD1,TRBV28,TRBJ1-2,.,TGTGCCAGCAGTTTAGGCCCGACAGGGACAAACGACTATGGCTACACCTTC,CASSLGPTGTNDYGYTF
.,TRBV2,TRBJ1-1,.,TGTGCCAGCAGAAACTCCGGGAACACTGAAGCTTTCTTT,CASRNSGNTEAFF
.,TRBV15,TRBJ1-5,.,TGTGCCACCAGCAGGGAGCTGGGTCGGGATCAGCCCCAGCATTTT,CATSRELGRDQPQHF
TRBD1,TRBV6-5,TRBJ1-2,.,TGTGCCAGCAGTTATGTGGGACAGGGTGCTGGCTACACCTTC,CASSYVGQGAGYTF
TRBD2,TRBV5-1,TRBJ2-1,.,TGCGCCAGCAGCCCACCTGGCAGCGGGAAAAATGAGCAGTTCTTC,CASSPPGSGKNEQFF
.,TRBV5-8,TRBJ2-7,.,TGTGCCAGCAGCGCGATGGGACTTTACGAGCAGTACTTC,CASSAMGLYEQYF
.,TRBV14,TRBJ2-7,.,TGTGCCAGCAGCCAAGAATACTACGAGCAGTACTTC,CASSQEYYEQYF
.,TRBV5-1,TRBJ1-3,.,TGCGCCAGCAGCTTGGCGTCCACCACGAGCTCTGGAAACACCATATATTTT,CASSLASTTSSGNTIYF
TRBD2,TRBV27,TRBJ2-1,.,TGTGCCAGCAGTTTATTGGCAGTAACTAGCGGGAGTAAGAATGAGCAGTTCTTC,CASSLLAVTSGSKNEQFF
TRBD2,TRBV7-2,TRBJ2-5,.,TGTGCCAGCAGCTTAACGGGAGGGCCGGGGGAGACCCAGTACTTC,CASSLTGGPGETQYF
.,TRBV5-5,TRBJ2-7,.,TGTGCCAGCAGTTCAGGGGTGGGAGAGCAGTACTTC,CASSSGVGEQYF
.,TRBV28,TRBJ1-1,.,TGTGCCAGCACCATGGGGGACGTCCGCGGGGGGTCCGTGGGAGCTTTCTTT,CASTMGDVRGGSVGAFF
TRBD1,TRBV29-1,TRBJ1-4,.,TGCAGCGTAGCCGGAGGGACAGACTTTAATGAAAAACTGTTTTTT,CSVAGGTDFNEKLFF
TRBD2,TRBV4-3,TRBJ2-5,.,TGCGCCAGCAGCCAGGGCTCGACTAGCGGGATAGGGGAGACCCAGTACTTC,CASSQGSTSGIGETQYF
TRBD1,TRBV28,TRBJ2-7,once,TGTGCCAGCAGTCCAACAGGGGTCCACGAGCAGTACTTC,CASSPTGVHEQYF
TRBD2,TRBV10-1,TRBJ2-3,.,TGCGCCAGCAGTGAGGTGGGAGGCGGGGGGGCAGATACGCAGTATTTT,CASSEVGGGGADTQYF
.,TRBV27,TRBJ1-2,.,TGTGCCAGCAGTCGTTGTTTGGGCTACACCTTC,CASSRCLGYTF
.,TRBV21-1,TRBJ1-5,.,TGTGCCAGCAGCAAAGAGACAGGGGGCGGTCAGCCCCAGCATTTT,CASSKETGGGQPQHF
TRBD2,TRBV6-6,TRBJ2-7,.,TGTGCCAGCAGTCGAGCGGGACTGCCTACCTACGAGCAGTACTTC,CASSRAGLPTYEQYF
TRBD2,TRBV7-6,TRBJ2-5,.,TGTGCCAGCAGCCCCGGGACTAGCGGGCCTAGGGAGACCCAGTACTTC,CASSPGTSGPRETQYF
TRBD2,TRBV18,TRBJ2-7,once,TGTGCCAGCTCACCGCCGGGACTAGTCTACGAGCAGTACTTC,CASSPPGLVYEQYF
TRBD2,TRBV18,TRBJ2-7,.,TGTGCCAGCTCACCGGGAGGGACTAGCGGGGGGTACGAGCAGTACTTC,CASSPGGTSGGYEQYF
TRBD1,TRBV28,TRBJ2-1,.,TGTGCCAGCAGACCAGGGGGCTCCTACAATGAGCAGTTCTTC,CASRPGGSYNEQFF
TRBD2,TRBV5-6,TRBJ2-1,once,TGTGCCAGCAGCTTGGTCGGCGGGAGGGTCATGGAGCAGTTCTTC,CASSLVGGRVMEQFF
.,TRBV30,TRBJ1-6,once,TGTGCCTGGAGACAGGGTAATTCACCCCTCCACTTT,CAWRQGNSPLHF
.,TRBV29-1,TRBJ1-1,few,TGCAGCGTTCAGCTAGGCACTGAAGCTTTCTTT,CSVQLGTEAFF
TRBD1,TRBV27,TRBJ2-5,.,TGTGCCAGCAGTCTGGCCTCCGGGACAGGGACCGAGACCCAGTACTTC,CASSLASGTGTETQYF
.,TRBV30,TRBJ2-3,.,TGTGCCTGGAGTCGGACTCGCACAGATACGCAGTATTTT,CAWSRTRTDTQYF
.,TRBV27,TRBJ1-1,.,TGTGCCAGCAGTTTGGGAGGGGGAACTGAAGCTTTCTTT,CASSLGGGTEAFF
TRBD1,TRBV25-1,TRBJ2-7,.,TGTGCCAGCAGGGGACAGGGTGCAAGGGAGTACGAGCAGTACTTC,CASRGQGAREYEQYF
TRBD1,TRBV30,TRBJ2-3,.,TGTGCCTGGAGTACAGGGGGGCCAGATACGCAGTATTTT,CAWSTGGPDTQYF
.,TRBV5-6,TRBJ2-5,.,TGTGCCAGCAGCTTGGTGCCGGGGGAAGAGACCCAGTACTTC,CASSLVPGEETQYF
.,TRBV10-3,TRBJ2-5,.,TGTGCCATCAGCGCTACCCCAGGACAAACGAGCCAAGAGACCCAGTACTTC,CAISATPGQTSQETQYF
.,TRBV2,TRBJ2-3,.,TGTGCCAGCAGTGTGGGCTTCGCGGGAGATACGCAGTATTTT,CASSVGFAGDTQYF
.,TRBV6-6,TRBJ1-4,.,TGTGCCAGCAGTACCCTGCCCTTGTCGCCGGACAGAAGCGCTTTT,CASSTLPLSPDRSAF
.,TRBV5-6,TRBJ1-2,.,TGTGCCAGCAGCTCGACAGGAGATGGCTACACCTTC,CASSSTGDGYTF
TRBD1,TRBV9,TRBJ1-1,.,TGTGCCAGCAACCTCCCGACAGGGGTGGGCACTGAAGCTTTCTTT,CASNLPTGVGTEAFF
.,TRBV7-3,TRBJ2-1,.,TGTGCCAGCAGCACCGGGAACAATGAGCAGTTCTTC,CASSTGNNEQFF
TRBD2,TRBV2,TRBJ2-3,few,TGTGCCAGCAGTGAGAGGGGAAGGGCGGGGGGGCCAGATACGCAGTATTTT,CASSERGRAGGPDTQYF
.,TRBV6-5,TRBJ2-5,.,TGTGCCAGCAGTTGGTCACTAGGAGAGACCCAGTACTTC,CASSWSLGETQYF
TRBD1,TRBV28,TRBJ2-7,once,TGTGCCAGCAGTCCTACAGGGGGCCCTTCCTACGAGCAGTACTTC,CASSPTGGPSYEQYF
TRBD1,TRBV28,TRBJ1-2,.,TGTGCCAGCAGTCTCGGACAGGGGGCTTATGGCTACACCTTC,CASSLGQGAYGYTF
TRBD2,TRBV6-1,TRBJ2-7,.,TGTGCCAGCCAGGCGGGAGAATCCTACGAGCAGTACTTC,CASQAGESYEQYF
.,TRBV20-1,TRBJ1-5,.,TGCAGTGTTGGGGGGGGTCAGCCCCAGCATTTT,CSVGGGQPQHF
TRBD1,TRBV28,TRBJ2-7,.,TGTGCCAGCAGCCCCCCTGGGACAGGGGACTACGAGCAGTACTTC,CASSPPGTGDYEQYF
TRBD2,TRBV27,TRBJ2-7,.,TGTGCCAGCAGTTTAGGCCTAGCGGGAGGGCTTTACGAGCAGTACTTC,CASSLGLAGGLYEQYF
TRBD1,TRBV5-8,TRBJ2-5,.,TGTGCCAGCAGCTTGGGGCGACAGGGAGATTTGGAGACCCAGTACTTC,CASSLGRQGDLETQYF
.,TRBV5-1,TRBJ2-3,.,TGCGCCAGCAGCCCGACTCTGTCTAAGGATACGCAGTATTTT,CASSPTLSKDTQYF
TRBD2,TRBV7-7,TRBJ2-1,.,TGTGCTAGCAGCGTAGGACTAGCGGGAGAGCGTGATGAGCAGTTCTTC,CASSVGLAGERDEQFF
.,TRBV5-1,TRBJ2-5,.,TGCGCCAGCAGCTTGGGACGGGACAAAGAGACCCAGTACTTC,CASSLGRDKETQYF
.,TRBV13,TRBJ2-7,.,TGTGCCAGCAGCCGAAGTACGGGGGTTGATCCGGTCGAGCAGTACTTC,CASSRSTGVDPVEQYF
.,TRBV19,TRBJ1-3,.,TGTGCCTTTTATTCTGGAAACACCATATATTTT,CAFYSGNTIYF
.,TRBV2,TRBJ2-7,.,TGTGCCAGCAGTCCACAGGGCGAGCAGTACTTC,CASSPQGEQYF